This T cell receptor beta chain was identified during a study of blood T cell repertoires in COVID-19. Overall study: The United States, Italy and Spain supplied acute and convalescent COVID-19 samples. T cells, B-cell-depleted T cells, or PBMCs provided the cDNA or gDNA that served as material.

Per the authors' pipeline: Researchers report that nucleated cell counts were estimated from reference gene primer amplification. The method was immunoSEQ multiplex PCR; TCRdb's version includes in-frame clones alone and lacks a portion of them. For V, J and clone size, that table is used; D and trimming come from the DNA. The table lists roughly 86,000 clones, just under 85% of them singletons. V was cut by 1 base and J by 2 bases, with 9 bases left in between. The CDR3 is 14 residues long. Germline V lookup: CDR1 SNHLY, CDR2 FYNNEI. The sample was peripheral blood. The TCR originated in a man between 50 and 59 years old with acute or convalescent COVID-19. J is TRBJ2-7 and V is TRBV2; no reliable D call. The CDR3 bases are TGTGCCAGCAGTGAAGGGCCAGGTACCTACGAGCAGTACTTC. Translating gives CASSEGPGTYEQYF. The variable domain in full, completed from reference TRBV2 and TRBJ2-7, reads EPEVTQTPSHQVTQMGQEVILRCVPISNHLYFYWYRQILGQKVEFLVSFYNNEISEKSEIFDDQFSVERPDGSNFTLKIRSTKLEDSAMYFCASSEGPGTYEQYFGPGTRLTVT.